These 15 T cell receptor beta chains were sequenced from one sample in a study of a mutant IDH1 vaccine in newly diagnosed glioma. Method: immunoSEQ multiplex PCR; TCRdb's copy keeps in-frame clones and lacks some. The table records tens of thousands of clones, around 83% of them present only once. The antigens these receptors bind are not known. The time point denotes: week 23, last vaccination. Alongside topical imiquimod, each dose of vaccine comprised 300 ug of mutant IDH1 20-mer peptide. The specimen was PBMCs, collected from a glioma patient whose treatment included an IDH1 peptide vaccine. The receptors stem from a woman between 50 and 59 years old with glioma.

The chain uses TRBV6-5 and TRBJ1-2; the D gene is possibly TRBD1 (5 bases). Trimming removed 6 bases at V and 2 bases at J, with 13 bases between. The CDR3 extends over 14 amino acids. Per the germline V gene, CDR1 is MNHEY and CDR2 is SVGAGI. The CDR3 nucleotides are TGTGCCAGCAGCTCCGGGACGCTGAACTATGGCTACACCTTC. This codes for CASSSGTLNYGYTF.

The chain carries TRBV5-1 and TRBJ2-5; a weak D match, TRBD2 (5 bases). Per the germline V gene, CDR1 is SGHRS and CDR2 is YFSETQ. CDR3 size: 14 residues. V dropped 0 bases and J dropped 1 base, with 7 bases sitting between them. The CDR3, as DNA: TGCGCCAGCAGCTTGGCTAGCAGCCAAGAGACCCAGTACTTC. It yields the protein CASSLASSQETQYF.

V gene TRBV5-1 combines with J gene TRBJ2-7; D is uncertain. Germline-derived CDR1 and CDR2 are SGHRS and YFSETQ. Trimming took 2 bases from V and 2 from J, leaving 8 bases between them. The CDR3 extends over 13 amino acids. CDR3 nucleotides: TGCGCCAGCAGCTTAAGGCAGACCTACGAGCAGTACTTC. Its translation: CASSLRQTYEQYF.

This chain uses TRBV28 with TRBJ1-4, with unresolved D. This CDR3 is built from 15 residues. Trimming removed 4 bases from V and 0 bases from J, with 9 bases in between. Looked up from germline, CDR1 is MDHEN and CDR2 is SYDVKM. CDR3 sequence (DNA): TGTGCCAGCAGTTCAGGTCAACCAACTAATGAAAAACTGTTTTTT. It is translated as CASSSGQPTNEKLFF.

The CDR3 reads CAWVGLGNTIYF. CDR3 nucleotides: TGTGCCTGGGTTGGCCTTGGAAACACCATATATTTT. The chain joins TRBV30 to TRBJ1-3; no clear D. The germline V gene encodes CDR1 GTSNPN and CDR2 SVGIG (reference sequence). V lost 5 bases, J lost 3 bases, and 8 bases lay in between. CDR3 size: 12 residues.

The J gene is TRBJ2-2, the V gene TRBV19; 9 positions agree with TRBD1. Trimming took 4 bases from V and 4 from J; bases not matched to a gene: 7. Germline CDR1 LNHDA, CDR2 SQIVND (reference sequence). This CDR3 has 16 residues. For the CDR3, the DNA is TGTGCCAGTAGTACCTACAGGGGGCGAGGCACCGGGGAGCTGTTTTTT. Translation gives CASSTYRGRGTGELFF.

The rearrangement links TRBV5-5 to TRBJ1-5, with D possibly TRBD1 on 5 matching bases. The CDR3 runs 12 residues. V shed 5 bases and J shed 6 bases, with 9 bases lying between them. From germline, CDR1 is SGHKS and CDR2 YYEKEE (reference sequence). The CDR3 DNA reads TGTGCCAGCAGACCAGACAGTCAGCCCCAGCATTTT. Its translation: CASRPDSQPQHF.

As DNA, the CDR3 is TGTGCCAGCGCCGGTTCCGGGAGCAGCCTACGGGAGCAGTACTTC. Amino acid sequence: CASAGSGSSLREQYF. The rearrangement links TRBV28 to TRBJ2-7, with D possibly matching TRBD2 (6 bases). With 8 bases removed from V and 7 bases from J, the gap between germline ends came to 24 bases. CDR1 is MDHEN and CDR2 is SYDVKM in the germline V gene. There are 15 residues in the CDR3.

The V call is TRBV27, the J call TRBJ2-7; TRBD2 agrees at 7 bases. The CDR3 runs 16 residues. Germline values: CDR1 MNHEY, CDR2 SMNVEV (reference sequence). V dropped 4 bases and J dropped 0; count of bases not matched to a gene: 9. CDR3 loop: CASSYDFAGASYEQYF. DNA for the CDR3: TGTGCCAGCAGTTATGACTTTGCGGGAGCCTCCTACGAGCAGTACTTC.

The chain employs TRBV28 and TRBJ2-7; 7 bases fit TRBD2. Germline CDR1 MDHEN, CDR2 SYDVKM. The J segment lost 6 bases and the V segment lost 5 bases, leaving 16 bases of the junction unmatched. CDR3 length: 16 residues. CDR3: CASSRGGGRDSGEQYF. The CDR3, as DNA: TGTGCCAGCAGTCGTGGCGGCGGGAGAGACAGCGGCGAGCAGTACTTC.

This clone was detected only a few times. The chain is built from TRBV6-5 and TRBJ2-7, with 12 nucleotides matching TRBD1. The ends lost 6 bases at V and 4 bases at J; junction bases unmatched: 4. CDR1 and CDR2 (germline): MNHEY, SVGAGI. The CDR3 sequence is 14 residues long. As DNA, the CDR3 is TGTGCCAGCAGGCGGGACAGGGGGCCGTACGAGCAGTACTTC. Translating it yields CASRRDRGPYEQYF.

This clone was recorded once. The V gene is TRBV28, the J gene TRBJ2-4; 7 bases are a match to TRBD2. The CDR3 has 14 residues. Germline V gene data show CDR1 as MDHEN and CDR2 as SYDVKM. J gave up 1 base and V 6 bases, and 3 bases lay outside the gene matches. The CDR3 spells CASRKGGAKNIQYF. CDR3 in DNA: TGTGCCAGCAGAAAGGGAGGGGCCAAAAACATTCAGTACTTC.

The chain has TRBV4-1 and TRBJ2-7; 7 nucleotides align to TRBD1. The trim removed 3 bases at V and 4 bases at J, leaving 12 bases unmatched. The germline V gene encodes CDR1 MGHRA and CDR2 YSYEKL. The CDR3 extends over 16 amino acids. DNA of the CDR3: TGCGCCAGCAGCCAGTCCTCGACAGGGTATGAATACGAGCAGTACTTC. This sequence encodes CASSQSSTGYEYEQYF.

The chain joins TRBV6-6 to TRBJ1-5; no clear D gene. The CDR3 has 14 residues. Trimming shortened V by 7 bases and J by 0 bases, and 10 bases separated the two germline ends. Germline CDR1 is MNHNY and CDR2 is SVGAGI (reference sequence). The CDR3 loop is CASNGLYSNQPQHF. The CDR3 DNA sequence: TGTGCCAGCAATGGTCTTTATAGCAATCAGCCCCAGCATTTT.

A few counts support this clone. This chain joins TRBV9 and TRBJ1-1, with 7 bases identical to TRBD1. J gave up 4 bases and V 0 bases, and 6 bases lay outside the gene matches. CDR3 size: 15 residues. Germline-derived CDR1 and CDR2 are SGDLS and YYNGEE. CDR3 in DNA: TGTGCCAGCAGCGTAGAGGGAGGGGGCTTCACTGAAGCTTTCTTT. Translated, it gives CASSVEGGGFTEAFF.